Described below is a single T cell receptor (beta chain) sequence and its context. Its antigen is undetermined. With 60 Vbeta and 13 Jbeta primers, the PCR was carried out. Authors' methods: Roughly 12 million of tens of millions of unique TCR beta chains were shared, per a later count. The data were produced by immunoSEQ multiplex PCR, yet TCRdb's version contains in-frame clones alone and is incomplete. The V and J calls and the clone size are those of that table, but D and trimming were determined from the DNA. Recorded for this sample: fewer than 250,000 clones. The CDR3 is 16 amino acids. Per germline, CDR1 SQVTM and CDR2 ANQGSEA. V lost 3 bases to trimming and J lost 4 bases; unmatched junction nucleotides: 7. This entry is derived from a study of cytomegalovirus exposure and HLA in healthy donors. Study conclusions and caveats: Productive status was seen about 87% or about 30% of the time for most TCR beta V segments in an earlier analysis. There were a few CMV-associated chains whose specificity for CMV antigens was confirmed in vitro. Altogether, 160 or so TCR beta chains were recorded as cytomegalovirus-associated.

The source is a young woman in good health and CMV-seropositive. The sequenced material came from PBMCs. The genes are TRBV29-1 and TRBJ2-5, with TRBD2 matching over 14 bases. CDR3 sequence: CSVDPTSGGAIETQYF. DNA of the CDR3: TGCAGCGTTGACCCGACTAGCGGGGGGGCTATAGAGACCCAGTACTTC.